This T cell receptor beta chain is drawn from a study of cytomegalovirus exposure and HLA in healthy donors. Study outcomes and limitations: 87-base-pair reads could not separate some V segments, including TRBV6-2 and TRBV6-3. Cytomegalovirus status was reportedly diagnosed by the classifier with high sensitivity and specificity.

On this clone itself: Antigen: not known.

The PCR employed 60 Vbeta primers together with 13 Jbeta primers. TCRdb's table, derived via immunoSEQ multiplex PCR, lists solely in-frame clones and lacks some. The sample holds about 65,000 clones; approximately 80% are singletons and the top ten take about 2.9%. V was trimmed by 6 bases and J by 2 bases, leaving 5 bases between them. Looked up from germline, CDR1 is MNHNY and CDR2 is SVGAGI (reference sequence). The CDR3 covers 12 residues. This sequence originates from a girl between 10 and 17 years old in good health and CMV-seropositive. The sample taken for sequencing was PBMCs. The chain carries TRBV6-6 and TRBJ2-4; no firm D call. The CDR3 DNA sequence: TGTGCCAGCAGAGCATCCAAAAACATTCAGTACTTC. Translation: CASRASKNIQYF.